Listed below are T cell receptor beta chains from one sample, sequenced in a study of blood T cell repertoires in COVID-19. Produced via immunoSEQ multiplex PCR; TCRdb's table is partial and in-frame only. The sample records about 68,000 clones, 85% to 90% being singletons. Sequenced: peripheral blood. These receptors all come from a man in his forties or fifties with acute or convalescent COVID-19. CDR3s include the opening cysteine and the closing phenylalanine or tryptophan. D genes are given only for firm matches. Clone size is stated in some rows and not others, as once, few, many or a class when expanded.

CSVSGTTPDSYEQYF,TGCAGCGTGTCCGGGACAACACCCGACTCCTACGAGCAGTACTTC,-,-,TRBJ2-7,TRBV29-1
CATSEGGRNSNQPQHF,TGTGCCACCAGTGAGGGGGGACGGAATAGCAATCAGCCCCAGCATTTT,-,-,TRBJ1-5,TRBV24-1
CAWREHSGRATDTQYF,TGTGCCTGGAGGGAACATAGCGGGAGGGCCACAGATACGCAGTATTTT,-,TRBD2,TRBJ2-3,TRBV30
CASPRQGGNQPQHF,TGTGCCAGCCCCAGGCAGGGAGGGAATCAGCCCCAGCATTTT,once,-,TRBJ1-5,TRBV2
CASSPSDNRNQPQHF,TGTGCCAGCTCACCATCGGACAATCGGAATCAGCCCCAGCATTTT,-,-,TRBJ1-5,TRBV18
CASGGSLRADTQYF,TGTGCCAGCGGTGGGAGTTTACGGGCAGATACGCAGTATTTT,-,-,TRBJ2-3,TRBV7-8
CASSHEGQNSPLHF,TGCGCCAGCAGCCACGAAGGACAGAATTCACCCCTCCACTTT,once,-,TRBJ1-6,TRBV4-1
CASSLEGADTQYF,TGTGCCAGCAGCTTAGAAGGAGCTGATACGCAGTATTTT,-,-,TRBJ2-3,TRBV5-4
CASSTPGLAGDLDTQYF,TGTGCCAGTAGTACCCCCGGACTAGCGGGAGATTTAGATACGCAGTATTTT,-,TRBD2,TRBJ2-3,TRBV19
CASSSGLWYNTQYF,TGTGCCAGCAGTTCCGGACTATGGTATAATACGCAGTATTTT,-,-,TRBJ2-3,TRBV6-5
CATSEATGTETQYF,TGTGCCACCAGTGAAGCTACAGGGACAGAGACCCAGTACTTC,-,-,TRBJ2-5,TRBV24-1
CASRPTPGQGFYGYTF,TGTGCCAGCAGACCTACCCCGGGACAGGGGTTCTATGGCTACACCTTC,-,TRBD1,TRBJ1-2,TRBV28
CASSPGSYNEQFF,TGTGCCAGCAGCCCCGGGAGCTACAATGAGCAGTTCTTC,-,-,TRBJ2-1,TRBV7-3
CASSLSGRVLNQPQHF,TGTGCCAGCAGTTTATCCGGCCGGGTCCTCAATCAGCCCCAGCATTTT,-,-,TRBJ1-5,TRBV27
CASSSMNRGRTNEKLFF,TGTGCCAGCAGTTCTATGAACAGGGGGCGGACTAATGAAAAACTGTTTTTT,-,TRBD1,TRBJ1-4,TRBV27
CASSLAGLAQETQYF,TGCGCCAGCAGCTTGGCGGGACTAGCTCAAGAGACCCAGTACTTC,-,TRBD2,TRBJ2-5,TRBV5-1
CASSPEPGQGSEQYF,TGTGCCAGCTCACCAGAACCGGGACAGGGGTCCGAGCAGTACTTC,-,TRBD1,TRBJ2-7,TRBV18
CASSRSPSSYNEQFF,TGTGCCAGCAGCCGGTCCCCAAGCTCCTACAATGAGCAGTTCTTC,-,-,TRBJ2-1,TRBV6-5
CASSQDSARHEAFF,TGTGCCAGCAGCCAAGATTCCGCCAGGCATGAAGCTTTCTTT,-,-,TRBJ1-1,TRBV3-1/TRBV3-2
CASSYSGGNQPQHF,TGTGCCAGCAGTTACTCGGGGGGGAATCAGCCCCAGCATTTT,-,-,TRBJ1-5,TRBV6-2/TRBV6-3
CASSLRVGMLYEQYF,TGTGCCAGCAGCTTGAGGGTCGGGATGCTCTACGAGCAGTACTTC,few,-,TRBJ2-7,TRBV2
CASSRGQGGQPQHF,TGTGCCAGCTCCCGAGGACAGGGAGGTCAGCCCCAGCATTTT,once,TRBD1,TRBJ1-5,TRBV18
CASSLWRASGSEQFF,TGTGCCAGCAGTTTATGGCGGGCATCAGGTAGTGAGCAGTTCTTC,-,-,TRBJ2-1,TRBV27
CASSRLAALQETQYF,TGTGCCAGCAGTCGACTAGCGGCCCTACAAGAGACCCAGTACTTC,-,TRBD2,TRBJ2-5,TRBV5-8
CASSIQQAGGYTF,TGTGCCAGTAGTATACAACAGGCCGGTGGCTACACCTTC,-,-,TRBJ1-2,TRBV19
CASSLREGGTGELFF,TGCGCCAGCAGCTTGAGGGAGGGCGGGACCGGGGAGCTGTTTTTT,once,TRBD2,TRBJ2-2,TRBV5-1
CASSQDPGQTYGYTF,TGCGCCAGCAGCCAAGACCCGGGACAGACATATGGCTACACCTTC,-,TRBD1,TRBJ1-2,TRBV4-1
CASSQQGTSGPYEQYF,TGTGCCAGCAGCCAACAAGGGACTAGCGGTCCCTACGAGCAGTACTTC,-,TRBD2,TRBJ2-7,TRBV4-2
CASSSYRATNTEAFF,TGCGCCAGCAGCTCCTACAGGGCGACCAACACTGAAGCTTTCTTT,-,-,TRBJ1-1,TRBV5-1
CASSFRNQPQHF,TGTGCCAGTAGTTTTCGGAATCAGCCCCAGCATTTT,-,-,TRBJ1-5,TRBV19
CASSYEFDWRDTGELFF,TGTGCCAGCAGTTACGAGTTTGACTGGAGGGACACCGGGGAGCTGTTTTTT,once,-,TRBJ2-2,TRBV6-2/TRBV6-3
CASSIILGTGNWGTQYF,TGTGCCAGCAGCATCATACTCGGGACAGGGAACTGGGGTACGCAGTATTTT,-,TRBD1,TRBJ2-3,TRBV27
CASSRRQGADWANEQFF,TGCGCCAGCAGCCGAAGACAGGGGGCGGATTGGGCCAATGAGCAGTTCTTC,once,TRBD1,TRBJ2-1,TRBV4-3
CASSAPGQGYYGYTF,TGCGCCAGCAGTGCGCCGGGACAGGGGTACTATGGCTACACCTTC,-,TRBD1,TRBJ1-2,TRBV4-1
CASSLTQGAFGYTF,TGTGCCAGCAGTTTAACCCAGGGGGCATTTGGCTACACCTTC,-,TRBD1,TRBJ1-2,TRBV28
CASSREQGRYEQYF,TGTGCCAGCAGCAGAGAACAGGGGAGATACGAGCAGTACTTC,few,TRBD1,TRBJ2-7,TRBV7-9
CASNEGTSGYNEQFF,TGTGCCAGCAACGAGGGGACTAGCGGCTACAATGAGCAGTTCTTC,-,TRBD2,TRBJ2-1,TRBV11-2
CASSQWRQVYGYTF,TGCGCCAGCAGTCAGTGGCGGCAAGTCTATGGCTACACCTTC,-,-,TRBJ1-2,TRBV23-1
CASSQLDSTNTEAFF,TGCGCCAGCAGCCAACTGGACTCAACGAACACTGAAGCTTTCTTT,-,-,TRBJ1-1,TRBV4-3
CSVEGHSDTQYF,TGCAGCGTTGAAGGACACTCAGATACGCAGTATTTT,-,-,TRBJ2-3,TRBV29-1
CAWSGPTGRNQPQHF,TGTGCCTGGAGTGGCCCGACAGGCCGGAATCAGCCCCAGCATTTT,-,-,TRBJ1-5,TRBV30
CASRATGSMGGELFF,TGTGCCAGCAGAGCGACAGGGTCCATGGGGGGGGAGCTGTTTTTT,-,TRBD1,TRBJ2-2,TRBV2
CASSPGGRSVDTQYF,TGTGCCAGCTCACCCGGAGGGAGGTCTGTAGATACGCAGTATTTT,-,-,TRBJ2-3,TRBV18
CASRSTPGLAKRFHNEQFF,TGTGCCAGCAGGTCCACTCCGGGACTAGCGAAGAGGTTCCACAATGAGCAGTTCTTC,-,TRBD2,TRBJ2-1,TRBV2
CATSGDRDTGELFF,TGTGCCACCAGTGGCGACAGGGACACCGGGGAGCTGTTTTTT,few,TRBD1,TRBJ2-2,TRBV24-1
CASSLTISGESSTDTQYF,TGTGCCAGCAGCTTAACGATAAGTGGGGAGAGTAGCACAGATACGCAGTATTTT,-,-,TRBJ2-3,TRBV5-6
CASSPPQGGSNEQYF,TGTGCCAGCAGCCCCCCCCAGGGCGGGAGCAACGAGCAGTACTTC,-,TRBD2,TRBJ2-7,TRBV9
CASSQDPVLGTYNEQFF,TGCGCCAGCAGCCAAGATCCAGTCCTAGGCACCTACAATGAGCAGTTCTTC,-,-,TRBJ2-1,TRBV4-3
CASSRDRGREKLFF,TGTGCCAGCAGCCGGGACAGGGGACGCGAAAAACTGTTTTTT,-,TRBD1,TRBJ1-4,TRBV13
CAWSVSSGRNEQFF,TGTGCCTGGAGTGTGTCTAGCGGGAGGAATGAGCAGTTCTTC,few,TRBD2,TRBJ2-1,TRBV30
CASSKQLLSYEQYF,TGTGCCAGTAGTAAACAGCTATTATCCTACGAGCAGTACTTC,-,-,TRBJ2-7,TRBV19
CASSYNFQPQHF,TGTGCCAGCAGTTACAACTTCCAGCCCCAGCATTTT,-,-,TRBJ1-5,TRBV6-5